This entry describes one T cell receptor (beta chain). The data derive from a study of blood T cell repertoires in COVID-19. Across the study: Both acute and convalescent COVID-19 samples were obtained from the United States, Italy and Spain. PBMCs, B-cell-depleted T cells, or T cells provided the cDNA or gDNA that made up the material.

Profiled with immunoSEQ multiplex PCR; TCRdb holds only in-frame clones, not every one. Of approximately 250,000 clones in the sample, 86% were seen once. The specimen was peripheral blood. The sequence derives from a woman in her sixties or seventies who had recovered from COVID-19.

The CDR3 nucleotides read TGCGCCAGCAGCTTGAATGAAGAGCGTTTCTTC. Translated, it gives CASSLNEERFF. The chain carries TRBV5-1 and TRBJ2-1, with unresolved D. Trimming pared 1 base from V and 16 bases from J, leaving 12 bases between. The CDR3 is 11 amino acids. Germline CDR1 and CDR2: SGHRS and YFSETQ.